The rows below give T cell receptor beta chains drawn from one sample of a study of CD8 T cells in Susac syndrome. TCRdb independently ran MiXCR on the immunoSEQ multiplex PCR reads; one entry per CDR3 protein. This repertoire shows 130,000 to 150,000 distinct CDR3 sequences, approximately 95% found once; its top ten account for approximately 0.27%. What was sequenced was CD8+ T cells from PBMCs. These receptor sequences come from a human donor in good health. Both conserved end residues are part of each CDR3. A D gene is named only where the DNA matches it firmly. Some rows have no size entry. The others give once, few or many, or a class for an expanded clone.

v_gene | abundance | d_gene | CDR3aa
TRBV20-1 | NA | NA | CSAHPRDYTEAFF
TRBV27 | once | TRBD2 | CASTRGTSAYNEQFF
TRBV6-1 | few | NA | CASSPPLPRDNEQFF
TRBV27 | NA | TRBD1 | CASRKQGKSNYGYTF
TRBV20-1 | NA | NA | CSASGVMEYIQYF
TRBV5-6 | NA | TRBD2 | CASSSFSGSTYEQYF
TRBV7-9 | NA | NA | CASSWGLTGELFF
TRBV27 | NA | NA | CASSWGGEQFF
TRBV7-6 | few | NA | CASSLARGVWQFF
TRBV29-1 | NA | NA | CSALISYEQYF
TRBV30 | NA | TRBD1 | CAWSVGTGDEKLFF
TRBV11-2 | NA | NA | CASSLRWRQTMDEQFF
TRBV19 | NA | TRBD1 | CASRTGGDIQYF
TRBV4-2 | once | TRBD2 | CASSQPGLAYEQYF
TRBV4-2 | NA | NA | CASSQWGSDIQYF
TRBV5-1 | NA | NA | CASSPPREHEQFF
TRBV25-1 | NA | NA | CASSERRWTEAFF
TRBV9 | NA | NA | CASGGNSGVNEKLFF
TRBV27 | once | NA | CASSPAWVEEQYF
TRBV19 | NA | TRBD2 | CASSILAGLDNEQFF
TRBV28 | NA | NA | CASSPSPGAYEQYF